This TCR beta chain came from a study of T cells in Graves' hyperthyroidism and ophthalmopathy (dated by TCRdb to the late 2010s). For context, the study as a whole: Peripheral blood samples were taken at initial diagnosis, before any treatment was given. To identify TCR V-J signatures that set the groups apart, the researchers used a discovery cohort of about a hundred patients, made up of about 44 with Graves' ophthalmopathy and about 60 with stable Graves' hyperthyroidism. Prospective prediction of ophthalmopathy was tested in an independent validation cohort consisting of about 19 hyperthyroidism patients and more than 15 patients who later progressed to ophthalmopathy. The roughly 94 discovery patients were randomly divided into training and test sets at a 7:3 ratio. In several Graves' hyperthyroidism patients, the study also compared T-cell repertoires from thyroid tissue with T-cell repertoires from blood. Following sampling, methimazole starting at 30 mg daily was given to hyperthyroidism patients, and high-dose intravenous methylprednisolone was given to ophthalmopathy patients. TCR Vbeta CDR3 sequencing of fewer than 150 peripheral blood samples (43 ophthalmopathy, over 70 hyperthyroidism and approximately 17 progressor patients) is reported in the paper.

Via the germline V gene (reference sequence), CDR1 is SGHKS and CDR2 YYEKEE. Trimming removed 0 bases from V and 0 bases from J, leaving 8 bases between the germline ends. The CDR3 has 15 amino acids, counting the end cysteine and phenylalanine. The DNA shown is the 45-base CDR3, in frame from base 1. This clonotype has a count of ten or more. Its specific antigen is unknown. Per-base qualities were not stored, and no clone one base away is much larger. TCR beta CDR3 regions were amplified from RNA transcripts. For the first round of RT-PCR on the TCR CDR3, the HTBI primer set was used together with the Qiagen OneStep RT-PCR kit. Libraries were constructed in a second round of multiplex PCR, after which size selection and purification were carried out. Paired-end sequencing of the libraries was performed with 100 bp reads on an Illumina HiSeq2000. On the study's bioinformatics: Raw data were processed with SOAPnuke, discarding reads with adapters, uncalled bases, mean Phred below 15, or no exact constant-primer or identifier match. COPE v1.2.5 was used to merge high-quality paired reads, and clonotypes were defined as unique nucleotide sequences. Clonotypes were aligned to IMGT TRBV, TRBD and TRBJ reference segments using MiTCR v1.1. The analysis included only V-J combinations with a frequency above 0.0001, which together covered more than 99% of the repertoires. A TCS score was defined as the ratio of F50 (clonal expansion) to E x V (chaos), with BLOSUM62-based TCRdist applied between CDR3 peptides within each V-J. Welch's t-statistics and random forest reduced fewer than 550 V-J features to 13, which were used in a naive Bayes classifier (R e1071). The public reads were reprocessed in TCRdb via fastp at Q25 and MiXCR, keeping in-frame beta chains. Rows with a matching CDR3 protein are joined into one entry that keeps the most common DNA and genes. The V and J calls follow TCRdb's processing rather than the paper's. Counted in this sample were roughly 280,000 distinct CDR3 sequences; 15% to 20% of them appeared once. The ten top clones hold over 50% of the sample.

Moderately to severely active disease, a Clinical Activity Score of at least 3, a NOSPECS grade of at least 4, and a duration under 3 months were present in ophthalmopathy patients. Any patient with an uncontrolled infection, another autoimmune disease, pregnancy or lactation was excluded. Clinical symptoms, serum thyroxine and TRAb, thyroid ultrasound, and orbital computed tomography formed the basis for the diagnoses. PBMCs were separated from 10 ml of fresh peripheral blood using Ficoll-Paque density gradient centrifugation. Trizol reagent was used to extract total RNA, and RNA quality was then checked on an Agilent 2100 Bioanalyzer. Overall study results and their limits: Most expanded thyroid clonotypes (frequency above 0.001) were also detected in blood, a finding suggesting that blood repertoires may reflect thyroid immune responses. In cross-validation, a model built on a 13 V-J signature told ophthalmopathy apart from stable hyperthyroidism with about 90% sensitivity and about 81% specificity, and in testing the same model reached 80%/75%. In validation, the model predicted progression to ophthalmopathy with 65% to 71% sensitivity and roughly 75% specificity, a median of about six months before onset. Sample size was not statistically predetermined, and investigators were not blinded to group allocation.

The TCR comes from a woman aged 55-70 years with Graves' ophthalmopathy. The sample taken for sequencing was blood. Recombination connected TRBV5-5 to TRBJ2-3; TRBD2 is a weak D gene call, 5 bases matching. CDR3 sequence: CASSLDGISTDTQYF. The DNA reads TGTGCCAGCAGCTTGGACGGGATTAGCACAGATACGCAGTATTTT.